These T cell receptor beta chains were read from a single sample in a study of blood T cells in healthy people across ages. TCRdb processed the 5' RACE reads anew with MiXCR; each CDR3 protein has one entry. The profile covers 1.5 million to 2 million distinct CDR3 sequences, with about two fifths appearing a single time and 23% taken by the ten largest. Sequencing was done on a sample of blood. The receptors shown here come from a human donor in good health. Both conserved end residues are part of each CDR3. A D gene is named only where the DNA matches it firmly.

TRBD1 | 15 | TRBV20-1 | CSAREGTGLLNGYTF
TRBD2 | 17 | TRBV4-1 | CASSQDDSGRVTDTQYF
TRBD1 | 16 | TRBV20-1 | CSARGAPGQGVYEQYF
TRBD1 | 14 | TRBV6-2/TRBV6-3 | CASNSRDREETQYF
TRBD1 | 14 | TRBV10-2 | CASKDRSYNSPLHF
TRBD1 | 16 | TRBV5-1 | CASSFGTGNSHYGYTF
- | 14 | TRBV7-2 | CASSLFQYNQPQHF
TRBD2 | 16 | TRBV6-6 | CASRDRGTSGFNEQFF
- | 13 | TRBV5-1 | CASSPYTQETQYF
- | 16 | TRBV5-6 | CASSLGTGIKQETQYF
- | 12 | TRBV3-1 | CASSQTDIEQFF
- | 15 | TRBV7-9 | CASSLPQTDWYGYTF
- | 12 | TRBV6-5 | CASRSWTDGYTF
- | 15 | TRBV5-1 | CASSLYSGQYNEQFF
- | 14 | TRBV7-9 | CASSLYQGPYGYTF
- | 17 | TRBV4-1 | CASSPLGSLTLMSGYTF
TRBD1 | 13 | TRBV28 | CASGTGITGELFF
- | 17 | TRBV4-3 | CASSHNGGTVDTDTQYF
- | 16 | TRBV10-3 | CAISAGVPGSADTQYF
- | 16 | TRBV6-5 | CASSYSVGHTYYEQFF
TRBD1 | 15 | TRBV4-3 | CASSQTKTGDYEQYF
TRBD2 | 13 | TRBV29-1 | CSVKTSGADTQYF
TRBD1 | 18 | TRBV18 | CASSPRNPGTGDYNEQFF
TRBD2 | 17 | TRBV6-6 | CASSYSASGGYTDTQYF
TRBD2 | 16 | TRBV12-3/TRBV12-4 | CASSLGLAQYTDTQYF
- | 14 | TRBV3-1 | CASTPWGPSDEQFF
- | 15 | TRBV7-2 | CASSLSGTMIYEQYF
- | 14 | TRBV12-3/TRBV12-4 | CASSLGGLDAEQYF
TRBD2 | 17 | TRBV7-2 | CASSLRRLAGGADTQYF
TRBD1 | 17 | TRBV4-1 | CASSQVLRQGSNQPQHF
TRBD1 | 17 | TRBV4-1 | CASSQDSGQGVTGELFF
- | 14 | TRBV6-1 | CASGDRDKYYEQYF
TRBD2 | 14 | TRBV4-1 | CASSHGGGPYEQYF
- | 13 | TRBV12-3/TRBV12-4 | CASSPGSPLTQYF
- | 12 | TRBV7-2 | CASSWASVGQFF
TRBD2 | 16 | TRBV9 | CASGPATSGGRVGEFF
- | 16 | TRBV4-1 | CASSQPRRGGNTEAFF
- | 13 | TRBV6-2/TRBV6-3 | CASSYAWDFEQYF
TRBD2 | 18 | TRBV7-2 | CAGSLTILAGGGQETQYF
- | 16 | TRBV7-3 | CASSQYAGAGANVLTF
- | 15 | TRBV9 | CASSGDSEANYGYTF
TRBD1 | 14 | TRBV20-1 | CSARRQGASTEAFF
- | 12 | TRBV3-1 | CASTRAGYEQYF
- | 14 | TRBV29-1 | CSVEDEGLIDEQFF
- | 16 | TRBV19 | CASSIPQGRVNTEAFF
- | 13 | TRBV7-2 | CASSPGLLGEQFF
- | 14 | TRBV18 | CASSPGLLQETQYF
TRBD2 | 18 | TRBV6-5 | CASSFLGGFEAGRNGQFF
TRBD2 | 14 | TRBV7-2 | CASSLGLGTDTQYF
- | 15 | TRBV20-1 | CSARDRIRAQETQYF
- | 13 | TRBV11-1 | CASSFSSGQPQHF